One T cell receptor beta chain is described in this entry. Its antigen remains unknown. The sample comes from a study of cytomegalovirus exposure and HLA in healthy donors. Findings and caveats of the study: Presence/absence analyses assumed roughly uniform sequencing depth across donors, which may not hold. Reports described diagnosis of cytomegalovirus status by the classifier as highly specific and sensitive. Association with HLA alleles at 0.05 false discovery rate was found for 15,000 to 20,000 TCR beta sequences in a later analysis. A missense variant in DCLRE1C was later tied to TCR beta V- and J-gene trimming.

Germline assignment: CDR1 SGHRS and CDR2 YFSETQ. The ends lost 0 bases at V and 3 bases at J; junction bases unmatched: 2. This CDR3 spans 14 amino acids. With 60 Vbeta and 13 Jbeta primers, the PCR was carried out. Only in-frame clones appear in the TCRdb table, and some are missing; sequencing was by immunoSEQ multiplex PCR. This table holds roughly 190,000 clones, about 86% found once. The chain links TRBV5-1 to TRBJ1-2; 7 nucleotides match TRBD1. Material: PBMCs. The origin of this receptor is a man in his forties in good health and CMV-seropositive. The CDR3 loop reads CASSLDGTDYGYTF. In DNA, the CDR3 is TGCGCCAGCAGCTTGGACGGGACAGACTATGGCTACACCTTC.